The next 24 T cell receptor beta chains were all read from a single sample in a study of STAT3 mutations in large granular lymphocyte leukemia. Study-wide points: At least one immunodominant TCR beta clonotype appeared in every T-cell large granular lymphocyte leukemia patient.

Their cognate antigens are unknown. Some clones are missing from TCRdb's copy, which holds only in-frame ones; the method was immunoSEQ multiplex PCR. The top ten clones hold less than 50% of a sample with 9,500 to 15,000 clones, about 75% of them seen once. The sample comprised peripheral blood mononuclear cells. All receptors come from a man between 60 and 75 years old with T-cell large granular lymphocyte leukemia. Some clones in this sample may be carry-over from other donors' samples.

The CDR3 DNA is TGTGCCAGCAGCCCCCGACAGGGTTTCAATTCTAACTATGGCTACACCTTC. It codes for CASSPRQGFNSNYGYTF. The chain employs TRBV5-5 and TRBJ1-2; TRBD1 agrees at 7 bases. Germline V gives CDR1 SGHKS, CDR2 YYEKEE (reference sequence). This CDR3 is 17 amino acids long. V trimming: 4 bases; J trimming: 0 bases; junction bases outside the gene matches: 12.

The gene calls are TRBV5-5 and TRBJ2-3; D call uncertain. V lost 4 bases, J lost 4 bases, and 13 bases lay in between. Looked up from germline, CDR1 is SGHKS and CDR2 is YYEKEE (reference sequence). This CDR3 has 14 amino acids. This CDR3 reads CASSPTIFADTQYF. CDR3 in DNA: TGTGCCAGCAGCCCGACCATTTTCGCAGATACGCAGTATTTT.

The chain combines TRBV20-1 with TRBJ1-5; D call uncertain. The CDR3 contains 11 residues. The germline V gene encodes CDR1 DFQATT and CDR2 SNEGSKA (reference sequence). The V end lost 3 bases, the J end lost 10 bases, and 10 bases lay between the germline ends. For the CDR3, the DNA is TGCAGTGCTAGTGGTGAGTTTCCCCAGCATTTT. As protein: CSASGEFPQHF.

This clone was picked up a small number of times. The chain joins TRBV19 to TRBJ2-1; D remains unclear. The V and J ends lost 5 bases and 2 bases respectively, with 7 bases between them. The CDR3 extends over 13 amino acids. Germline values: CDR1 LNHDA, CDR2 SQIVND (reference sequence). The CDR3 coding sequence is TGTGCCAGTAGTTCTACAGCCTACAATGAGCAGTTCTTC. This sequence encodes CASSSTAYNEQFF.

This clone has a handful of counts. The chain joins TRBV11-3 to TRBJ2-5; 10 nucleotides agree with TRBD1. Trimming cost V 6 bases and J 2 bases; bases outside gene matches: 9. The CDR3 runs 16 residues. The germline V gene encodes CDR1 SGHNT and CDR2 YENEEA. Here the CDR3 reads CASRGGWTGGQETQYF. CDR3 coding DNA: TGTGCCAGCAGAGGCGGTTGGACAGGGGGGCAAGAGACCCAGTACTTC.

The chain's CDR3 is CASSFRANEQFF. CDR3 sequence (DNA): TGTGCCAGCAGTTTCCGGGCCAATGAGCAGTTCTTC. This sequence joins TRBV28 and TRBJ2-1; D is unclear. Germline V gene sequence: CDR1 MDHEN, CDR2 SYDVKM. This CDR3 has 12 amino acids. V was pared by 3 bases and J by 6 bases, with 6 bases between.

The chain joins TRBV27 to TRBJ2-4; D gene uncertain. The CDR3 runs to 15 residues. The ends were cut back, 2 bases at V and 0 bases at J, with 8 bases in the middle. Germline lookup yields CDR1 MNHEY and CDR2 SMNVEV (reference sequence). CDR3 bases: TGTGCCAGCAGTTTACTCTCAGGAGCCAAAAACATTCAGTACTTC. Its protein product is CASSLLSGAKNIQYF.

The J gene is TRBJ1-4, the V gene TRBV7-9; D not certain. CDR1 is SEHNR and CDR2 is FQNEAQ in the germline V gene (reference sequence). This CDR3 contains 15 residues. The germline V and J ends were trimmed by 1 base and 8 bases, with 14 bases remaining between them. DNA of the CDR3: TGTGCCAGCAGCTTAGACGGGAGGATAGGCGAAAAACTGTTTTTT. Residues: CASSLDGRIGEKLFF.

V and J are TRBV27 and TRBJ1-5; D perhaps matches TRBD1 (6 bases). This CDR3 is 17 amino acids long. Germline V lookup: CDR1 MNHEY, CDR2 SMNVEV (reference sequence). The ends were cut back, 5 bases at V and 0 bases at J, with 17 bases in the middle. CDR3 region: CASSASGHPYSNQPQHF. The CDR3 nucleotides read TGTGCCAGCAGTGCGTCGGGACACCCTTATAGCAATCAGCCCCAGCATTTT.

This clone was seen a handful of times. This chain uses TRBV30 with TRBJ1-5; D ambiguous. The V end lost 0 bases, the J end lost 6 bases, and 9 bases lay between the germline ends. The CDR3 spans 13 residues. Germline V gene sequence: CDR1 GTSNPN, CDR2 SVGIG (reference sequence). CDR3 sequence: CAWSVDWGQPQHF. The CDR3 DNA reads as TGTGCCTGGAGTGTAGATTGGGGTCAGCCCCAGCATTTT. Full variable domain (outside the CDR3, taken from reference TRBV30 and TRBJ1-5): SQTIHQWPATLVQPVGSPLSLECTVEGTSNPNLYWYRQAAGRGLQLLFYSVGIGQISSEVPQNLSASRPQDRQFILSSKKLLLSDSGFYLCAWSVDWGQPQHFGDGTRLSIL.

The chain combines TRBV11-2 with TRBJ2-3; 10 nucleotides align to TRBD2. With 4 bases clipped from V and 1 base from J, the junction kept 2 bases outside the gene matches. The germline V gene has CDR1 SGHAT and CDR2 FQNNGV. The CDR3 loop spans 15 amino acids. Here the CDR3 DNA reads TGTGCCAGCAGCTCCCTAGCGGGGGGCACAGATACGCAGTATTTT. Its translation: CASSSLAGGTDTQYF.

The V and J genes are TRBV7-9 and TRBJ1-1; 8 nucleotides line up with TRBD1. V dropped 8 bases and J dropped 11; count of bases not matched to a gene: 4. There are 10 residues in the CDR3. Germline CDR1 reads SEHNR; CDR2 reads FQNEAQ (reference sequence). CDR3 region: CASQGARAFF. In DNA form, the CDR3 reads TGTGCCAGCCAGGGGGCGCGGGCTTTCTTT.

This clone has a single count. The chain joins TRBV6-1 to TRBJ2-7; D is uncertain. The V gene's germline CDR1 is MNHNS and CDR2 SASEGT. Trimming shortened V by 11 bases and J by 1 base, and 15 bases separated the two germline ends. The CDR3 is 13 residues long. The CDR3 loop reads CAATWAQSYEQYF. Here the CDR3 DNA reads TGTGCCGCTACCTGGGCGCAATCCTACGAGCAGTACTTC.

The chain links TRBV30 to TRBJ2-5, with 11 nucleotides matching TRBD1. Germline V lookup: CDR1 GTSNPN, CDR2 SVGIG (reference sequence). With 2 bases clipped from V and 4 bases from J, the junction kept 12 bases outside the gene matches. This CDR3 is 17 amino acids long. This CDR3 reads CAWSRPGTGGNGETQYF. In nucleotides, the CDR3 is TGTGCCTGGAGTCGTCCTGGGACAGGGGGAAATGGAGAGACCCAGTACTTC.

The chain joins TRBV27 to TRBJ1-2; 7 nucleotides line up with TRBD1. Trimming cost V 7 bases and J 4 bases; bases outside gene matches: 3. The length of the CDR3 is 12 residues. Germline V gives CDR1 MNHEY, CDR2 SMNVEV (reference sequence). The CDR3 region is CASKSGGYGYTF. The DNA for the CDR3 is TGTGCCAGCAAGTCAGGGGGCTATGGCTACACCTTC.

The table lists this clone with a few counts. The rearrangement links TRBV13 to TRBJ2-1; TRBD2 matches 11 bases. The CDR3 contains 12 residues. V shed 1 base and J 16 bases; nucleotides not matched to a gene: 3. Germline V CDR1 and CDR2: PRHDT, FYEKMQ (reference sequence). The CDR3 bases are TGTGCCAGCAGCTTAGCGGGACTAGCGGCTTTCTTC. Its protein is CASSLAGLAAFF.

The chain carries TRBV7-9 and TRBJ2-5; D gene ambiguous. The CDR3 runs 14 residues. Germline-derived CDR1 and CDR2 are SEHNR and FQNEAQ (reference sequence). Trimming removed 1 base at V and 3 bases at J, with 9 bases between. CDR3 sequence (DNA): TGTGCCAGCAGCTTAGGAGTGAGAGAAGAGACCCAGTACTTC. Protein product: CASSLGVREETQYF.

The rearrangement joins TRBV5-4 to TRBJ2-2; tentatively, D is TRBD2 (6 bases). Germline V gives CDR1 SGHNT, CDR2 YYREEE (reference sequence). Trimming cost V 0 bases and J 1 base, with 13 bases left between them. The CDR3 is made up of 17 amino acids. CDR3 sequence reads: CASSLDLGGRNTGELFF. CDR3 bases: TGTGCCAGCAGCTTGGATCTCGGGGGACGGAACACCGGGGAGCTGTTTTTT.

In this sample, this clone turned up a few times. The rearrangement joins TRBV2 to TRBJ1-3, with D possibly TRBD1 on 5 matching bases. V was trimmed by 6 bases and J by 0 bases, leaving 21 bases between them. Germline V CDR1 and CDR2: SNHLY, FYNNEI. This CDR3 has 18 amino acids. The CDR3 spells CASRGGTAGTYSGNTIYF. In nucleotides, the CDR3 is TGTGCCAGCAGGGGAGGGACGGCCGGGACCTACTCTGGAAACACCATATATTTT.

This clone has a single count. A junction boundary mismatches the germline segment, possibly from a read error. The V gene is TRBV7-7, the J gene TRBJ2-5; 7 nucleotides match TRBD1. The CDR3 runs to 16 residues. From germline, CDR1 is SSHAT and CDR2 FNYEAQ (reference sequence). CDR3 nucleotides: TGTGCTAGCAGCTTACAACAGGCAGGGGGCCAAGAGACCCAGTACTTC. Translation gives CASSLQQAGGQETQYF.

The rearrangement joins TRBV5-6 to TRBJ1-2; D unresolved. The germline V gene encodes CDR1 SGHDT and CDR2 YYEEEE. This CDR3 contains 13 residues. The V end was cut by 1 base, the J end by 2 bases, with 6 bases between. The CDR3 here is CASSLRGNYGYTF. The CDR3 nucleotides read TGTGCCAGCAGCTTGCGGGGAAACTATGGCTACACCTTC.

This clone was seen only a few times. The chain links TRBV9 to TRBJ2-6; D remains unclear. Germline V lookup: CDR1 SGDLS, CDR2 YYNGEE. The CDR3 extends over 13 amino acids. The germline V and J ends were trimmed by 7 bases and 0 bases, with 5 bases remaining between them. As DNA, the CDR3 is TGTGCCAGCGGTCTCTCTGGGGCCAACGTCCTGACTTTC. It is translated as CASGLSGANVLTF.

The rearrangement links TRBV5-1 to TRBJ1-1; 7 nucleotides line up with TRBD1. This CDR3 contains 16 residues. V shed 3 bases and J 4 bases; nucleotides not matched to a gene: 12. Per germline, CDR1 SGHRS and CDR2 YFSETQ. The CDR3 loop is CASSYQAASGGTEAFF. The CDR3 coding sequence is TGCGCCAGCAGCTACCAGGCCGCCTCAGGGGGCACTGAAGCTTTCTTT.

CDR3 in DNA: TGTGCCAGCAGCCTGAGCGGAGGAAGAACAGATACGCAGTATTTT. This encodes CASSLSGGRTDTQYF. The chain uses TRBV7-3 and TRBJ2-3; weak D call: TRBD2 (5 bases). Germline CDR1 and CDR2: SGHTA and FQGTGA. Trimming left V 5 bases short and J 3 bases short, with 15 bases between. The CDR3 is 15 amino acids.